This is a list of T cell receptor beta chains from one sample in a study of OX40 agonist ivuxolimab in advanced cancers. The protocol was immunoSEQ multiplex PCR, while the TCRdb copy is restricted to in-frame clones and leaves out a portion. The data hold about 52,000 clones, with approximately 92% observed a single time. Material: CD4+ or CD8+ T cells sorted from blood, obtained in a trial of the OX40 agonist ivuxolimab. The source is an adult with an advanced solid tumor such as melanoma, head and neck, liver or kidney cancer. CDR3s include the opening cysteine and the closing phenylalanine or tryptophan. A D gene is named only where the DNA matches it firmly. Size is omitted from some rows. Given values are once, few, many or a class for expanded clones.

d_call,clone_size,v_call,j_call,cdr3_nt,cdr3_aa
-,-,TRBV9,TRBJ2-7,TGTGCCAGCAGCGTAGTCAAGGGGTCCCGAGTGCGCGGGACCAACCTTACCTACGAGCAGTACTTC,CASSVVKGSRVRGTNLTYEQYF
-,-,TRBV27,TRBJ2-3,TGTGCCAGCAGTTTAAGACAGCTTTTGACCCTTAGCACAGATACGCAGTATTTT,CASSLRQLLTLSTDTQYF
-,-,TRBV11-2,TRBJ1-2,TGTGCCAGCAGCAGGGACCGACGCCAGCCCCGCTATGGCTACACCTTC,CASSRDRRQPRYGYTF
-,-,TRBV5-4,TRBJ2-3,TGTGCCAGCAGTACCGGGACTGGGTTTTTAGATACGCAGTATTTT,CASSTGTGFLDTQYF
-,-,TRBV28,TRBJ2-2,TGTGCCAGCAGTTTATACCAGGACTACACCGGGGAGCTGTTTTTT,CASSLYQDYTGELFF
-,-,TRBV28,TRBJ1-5,TGTGCCAGCAGTTTTCAGGCTGATCAGCCCCAGCATTTT,CASSFQADQPQHF
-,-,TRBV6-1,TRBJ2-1,TGTGCCAGCAGCTTAGCGGCCCCCTCCTACAATGAGCAGTTCTTC,CASSLAAPSYNEQFF
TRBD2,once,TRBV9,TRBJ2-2,TGTGCCAGCAGCGTAGGCGGGAGCGGGGGTTCCGGGGAGCTGTTTTTT,CASSVGGSGGSGELFF
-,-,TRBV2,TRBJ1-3,TGTGCCAGCAGTTACGGACCGGACGGATACACCATATATTTT,CASSYGPDGYTIYF
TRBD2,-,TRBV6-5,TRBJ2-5,TGTGCCAGCAAAGGTTTCCGGGAGGGCCAAGAGACCCAGTACTTC,CASKGFREGQETQYF
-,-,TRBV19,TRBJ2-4,TGTGCCAGTAGTATGCTGGCAGTCGGAAACATTCAGTACTTC,CASSMLAVGNIQYF
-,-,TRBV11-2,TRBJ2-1,TGTGCCAGCAGCTGGGGGACGTACAATGAGCAGTTCTTC,CASSWGTYNEQFF
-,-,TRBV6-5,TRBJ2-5,TGTGCCAGCAGTTACGTCGGGACAACGTACCAAGAGACCCAGTACTTC,CASSYVGTTYQETQYF
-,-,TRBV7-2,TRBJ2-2,TGTGCCAGCAGCCGGGACTTGCAATCGGGGGAGCTGTTTTTT,CASSRDLQSGELFF
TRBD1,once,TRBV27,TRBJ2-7,TGTGCCAGCAGTTCCCGAGCGACAGGGACCTACGAGCAGTACTTC,CASSSRATGTYEQYF
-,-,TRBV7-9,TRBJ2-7,TGTGCCAGCAGCTTGGACAGTTCCTACGAGCAGTACTTC,CASSLDSSYEQYF
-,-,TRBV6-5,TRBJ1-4,TGTGCCAGCAGTTACGCCGTAGGGGGTGAAAAACTGTTTTTT,CASSYAVGGEKLFF
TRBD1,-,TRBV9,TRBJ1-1,TGTGCCAGCAGCGTAGGTGGAGGGACAGGGTATGAAGCTTTCTTT,CASSVGGGTGYEAFF
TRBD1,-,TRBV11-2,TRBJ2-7,TGTGCCAGCAGCTTGTCGGGACAGGACTCCTACGAGCAGTACTTC,CASSLSGQDSYEQYF
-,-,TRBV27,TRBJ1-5,TGTGCCAGCAGTCTACTAGGGGCGGGGGGGATCAATCAGCCCCAGCATTTT,CASSLLGAGGINQPQHF
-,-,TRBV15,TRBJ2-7,TGTGCCACCAGCAGAGGGGGCCCCCAGAACTACGAGCAGTACTTC,CATSRGGPQNYEQYF
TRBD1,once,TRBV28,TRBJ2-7,TGTGCCAGCAGTACCCGGGACAGGGTTTCCTACGAGCAGTACTTC,CASSTRDRVSYEQYF
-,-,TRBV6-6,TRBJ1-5,TGTGCCAGCAAGAGAGCAGGACAGAGCAATCAGCCCCAGCATTTT,CASKRAGQSNQPQHF
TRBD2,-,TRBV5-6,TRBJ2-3,TGTGCCAGCAGCTTGTACGGCGGGAGGGCCGTAGATACGCAGTATTTT,CASSLYGGRAVDTQYF
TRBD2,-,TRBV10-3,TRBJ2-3,TGTGCCATCAGTGAGTCGATTGCGGGAGATTCAGATACGCAGTATTTT,CAISESIAGDSDTQYF
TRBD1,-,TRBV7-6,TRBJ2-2,TGTGCCAGCAGCTCTTCTGCGGACAGGGGGCGAAGTGGCACCGGGGAGCTGTTTTTT,CASSSSADRGRSGTGELFF
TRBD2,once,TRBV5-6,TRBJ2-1,TGTGCCAGCAGCTTGGCACTAGCGGGTTTGTATCTTGAGCAGTTCTTC,CASSLALAGLYLEQFF
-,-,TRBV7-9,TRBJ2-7,TGTGCCAGCAGCCCATCTCACGAGCAGTACTTC,CASSPSHEQYF
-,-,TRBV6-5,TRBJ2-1,TGTGCCAGCAGTACCCTACCCGCCAATGAGCAGTTCTTC,CASSTLPANEQFF
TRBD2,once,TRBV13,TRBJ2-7,TGTGCCAGCAGCCCCCGGACTAGCGGTTACTACGAGCAGTACTTC,CASSPRTSGYYEQYF
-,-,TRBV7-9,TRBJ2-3,TGTGCCAGCAAGGCCACAGATACGCAGTATTTT,CASKATDTQYF
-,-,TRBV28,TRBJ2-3,TGTGCCAGCGAAGAACAGGGCTCAGATACGCAGTATTTT,CASEEQGSDTQYF
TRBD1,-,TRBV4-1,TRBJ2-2,TGCGCCAGCAGCCATCCGGGACAGGGGGCGCATTCCGGGGAGCTGTTTTTT,CASSHPGQGAHSGELFF
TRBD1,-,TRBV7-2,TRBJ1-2,TGTGCCAGCAGCTTAGCCCCGGACAGGGATGGCTACACCTTC,CASSLAPDRDGYTF
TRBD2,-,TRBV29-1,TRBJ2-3,TGCAGCGTTGAAGCTGTAGCGGGCCTCTTCACAGATACGCAGTATTTT,CSVEAVAGLFTDTQYF
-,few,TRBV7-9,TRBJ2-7,TGTGCCAGCAGCCAAGGGGTCGGTGGCTCCTACGAGCAGTACTTC,CASSQGVGGSYEQYF
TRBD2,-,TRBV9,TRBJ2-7,TGTGCCAGCTCCTCAGAGGCGGCCAGCGGGGGGGTCGAGCAGTACTTC,CASSSEAASGGVEQYF
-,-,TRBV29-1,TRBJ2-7,TGCAGCGTTGAATCGGGCGAGACCTACGAGCAGTACTTC,CSVESGETYEQYF
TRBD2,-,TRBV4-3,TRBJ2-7,TGCGCCAGCAGCCACCACAGACTAGCGGGTGCGTACGAGCAGTACTTC,CASSHHRLAGAYEQYF
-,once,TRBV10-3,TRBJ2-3,TGTGCCATCAGTTCGAACCCATCCTTCGGGAGTAACACAGATACGCAGTATTTT,CAISSNPSFGSNTDTQYF
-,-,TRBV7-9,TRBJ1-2,TGTGCCCTCTACGGGATGCGGGGCGGCTATGGCTACACCTTC,CALYGMRGGYGYTF
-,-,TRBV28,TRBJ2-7,TGTGCCAGCAGTTTAGAAGCGACAGAGCAGTACTTC,CASSLEATEQYF
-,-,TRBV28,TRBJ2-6,TGTGCCAGCAGTTTTCAGTTAGCGGCCCTCTCTGGGGCCAACGTCCTGACTTTC,CASSFQLAALSGANVLTF
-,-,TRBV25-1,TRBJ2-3,TGTGCCAGCAGTGAATGGCAGGAATTGAGCACAGATACGCAGTATTTT,CASSEWQELSTDTQYF
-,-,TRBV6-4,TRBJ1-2,TGTGCCAAACCCTGCAGGATCTATGGCTACACCTTC,CAKPCRIYGYTF
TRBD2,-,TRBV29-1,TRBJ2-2,TGCGCAACCCGACTAGCCCCCGGGGAGCTGTTTTTT,CATRLAPGELFF
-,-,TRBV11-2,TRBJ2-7,TGTGCCAGCAGCCCTGGGACGCATGGCTCCTACGAGCAGTACTTC,CASSPGTHGSYEQYF
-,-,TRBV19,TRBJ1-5,TGTGCCAGTAGTATCTCGCAGACGGGCAATCAGCCCCAGCATTTT,CASSISQTGNQPQHF
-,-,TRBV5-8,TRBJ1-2,TGTGCCAGCAGCTTGGGGGGGAGTTCGGATGGCTACACCTTC,CASSLGGSSDGYTF
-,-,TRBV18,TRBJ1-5,TGTGCCAGCTCACCAGGGGGGAGCAATCAGCCCCAGCATTTT,CASSPGGSNQPQHF
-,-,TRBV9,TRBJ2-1,TGTGCCAGCAGCGTAGCCTTCTACAATGAGCAGTTCTTC,CASSVAFYNEQFF
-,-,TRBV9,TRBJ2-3,TGTGCCAGCAGCGTTGGGCAGGCCTCTAGCACAGATACGCAGTATTTT,CASSVGQASSTDTQYF
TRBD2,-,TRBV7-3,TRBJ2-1,TGTGCCAGCAGCTTACTAGCGGGGTACAATGAGCAGTTCTTC,CASSLLAGYNEQFF
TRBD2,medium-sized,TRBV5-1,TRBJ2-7,TGCGCCAGCAGCCTCGCCACTAGCGGCGAGGGGTACGAGCAGTACTTC,CASSLATSGEGYEQYF
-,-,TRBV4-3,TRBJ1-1,TGCGCCAGCAGCCAAGTGAGTAGGGAGGATGGCACTGAAGCTTTCTTT,CASSQVSREDGTEAFF
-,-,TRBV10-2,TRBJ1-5,TGCGCCAGCGGGGGGGGTGGCAATCAGCCCCAGCATTTT,CASGGGGNQPQHF
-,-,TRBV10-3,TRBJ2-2,TGTGCCATACTAGGTGAGGACGGCACCGGGGAGCTGTTTTTT,CAILGEDGTGELFF